Below are 6 T cell receptor beta chains sequenced from a single sample in a study of tumor and adjacent non-tumor tissue in lung cancer. No cell sorting was done before RNA was extracted from the tissue. More than 3 cm separated this lung sample from the edge of the tumor. The library came from three nested PCR rounds adapted from ARM-PCR protocols. TCRdb reprocessed the multiplex PCR reads via MiXCR and lists one record per CDR3 protein. In the table there are 90,000 to 100,000 distinct CDR3 sequences, 80% of which are singletons. The sample was distant non-tumor lung tissue. These receptors originate from a man aged 55 to 70 with small cell lung cancer.

As to this clonotype: A junction boundary mismatches the germline segment, possibly from a read error. The genes are TRBV29-1 and TRBJ2-1; 7 nucleotides line up with TRBD2. CDR3 length equals 12 residues. Germline values: CDR1 SQVTM, CDR2 ANQGSEA. The CDR3 region is CSAGGRGDEQIF. CDR3 coding DNA: TGCAGCGCAGGAGGTCGGGGGGATGAGCAGATCTTC.

Note on this clonotype: This could be a read error, since a much larger clone is one nucleotide away. The chain employs TRBV14 and TRBJ2-5; 8 bases are a match to TRBD1. Trimming at V came to 3 bases and at J to 7 bases, leaving 10 bases not matched to a gene. In germline, CDR1 is SGHDN, CDR2 FVKESK. The CDR3 is made up of 15 amino acids. CDR3: CASSHPGTGFGTQYF. CDR3 DNA: TGTGCCAGCAGCCATCCCGGGACAGGCTTCGGGACCCAGTACTTC.

This clonotype was seen only once. This may be a read error, as it is one base from a much larger clone. The chain has TRBV7-9 and TRBJ1-6, with D unclear. V was cut by 5 bases and J by 0 bases, with 5 bases left in between. There are 14 residues in the CDR3. Germline loops: CDR1 SEHNR, CDR2 FQNEAQ (reference sequence). The CDR3 spells CASSGNSYNSPLHF. The DNA of the CDR3 is TGTGCCAGCAGCGGGAACTCCTATAATTCACCCCTCCACTTT. Variable domain in full (rest from reference TRBV7-9 and TRBJ1-6): DTGVSQNPRHKITKRGQNVTFRCDPISEHNRLYWYRQTLGQGPEFLTYFQNEAQLEKSRLLSDRFSAERPKGSFSTLEIQRTEQGDSAMYLCASSGNSYNSPLHFGNGTRLTVT.

Concerning this clonotype: A read error is likely, as this CDR3 ends without the conserved phenylalanine or tryptophan. CDR3 DNA sequence: TGTGCCAGCAGTTACTCGGGGCCCCGCGGGGAGCTGTTTTAT. Protein: CASSYSGPRGELFY. The chain joins TRBV6-5 to TRBJ2-2, with D perhaps TRBD1 (5 bases). The germline V gene encodes CDR1 MNHEY and CDR2 SVGAGI. V was cut by 0 bases and J by 7 bases, with 9 bases left in between. The CDR3 is made up of 14 amino acids.

A note on this clonotype: A much larger clone lies one base from this, so it may be a read error. The V call is TRBV10-2, the J call TRBJ2-3; D is perhaps TRBD2 (6 bases). CDR1 and CDR2 from the germline V gene are WSHSY and SAAADI. This CDR3 is 14 amino acids long. The CDR3: CASSALTSTYTQYF. The CDR3, as DNA: TGCGCCAGCAGTGCGCTTACTAGCACATATACGCAGTATTTT.

This clonotype was seen a single time. Relative to the germline gene, one junction end is altered; a read error may explain this. The chain employs TRBV11-2 and TRBJ2-1; D might be TRBD1 (5 bases). The CDR3 covers 14 residues. Germline values: CDR1 SGHAT, CDR2 FQNNGV. In DNA, the CDR3 is TGTGCCAGCAACTTAGAGGCAGGGTTGGTTGGACAGTTCTTC. Residues: CASNLEAGLVGQFF.